This entry is about one T cell receptor beta chain. Its cognate antigen has yet to be identified. No qualities accompany the bases; no much larger clone lies one base away. After removal of 3 bases from V and 3 bases from J, the junction retains 16 bases not matched to a gene. The CDR3 contains 19 residues, cysteine and phenylalanine counted. Only the CDR3 DNA stays, 57 bases, in frame from base 1. The germline V gene sets CDR1 to MGHRA and CDR2 to YSYEKL. The data derive from a study of Ad26.COV2.S vaccination and SARS-CoV-2 variants (dated by TCRdb to about 2021). Regarding the complete study: The specificity and breadth of SARS-CoV-2-reactive T cell receptors after Ad26.COV2.S vaccination were assessed by TCRbeta repertoire sequencing. A total of approximately 30 samples were included in the TCR-sequenced set, comprising about 20 Ad26.COV2.S vaccine recipients, 5 placebo recipients and 8 SARS-CoV-2 convalescent individuals.

Results the study describes overall, beyond this receptor: After vaccination, substantial breadth of spike-specific CD8+ and CD4+ T cell responses was reported. Spike-specific TCR breadth was higher in Ad26.COV2.S recipients than in placebo recipients (P = 0.0014). Non-spike TCR breadth was comparable between vaccine and placebo recipients, consistent with the vaccine containing only spike. According to the authors, total T cell responses may have been underestimated by the TCR breadth and depth analyses.

What this sample's time point label stands for: individuals recovered from natural SARS-CoV-2 infection. The immunoSEQ Assay was used to sequence TCRbeta CDR3 regions. After extraction, genomic DNA underwent amplification by bias-controlled multiplex PCR, followed by high-throughput sequencing. Per the original workflow: To quantify the absolute abundance of every unique TCRbeta CDR3 region, sequences were collapsed and filtered. T cell fraction was estimated by normalizing TCRbeta template counts to usable DNA, with usable DNA measured through amplification of reference genes found in all nucleated cells. Repertoire TCRs were annotated as SARS-CoV-2-specific when V gene, CDR3 amino acid sequence and J gene were exactly matched to a known reactive TCR set. The reference SARS-CoV-2 TCR set was derived from MIRA and filtered for enrichment in COVID-19-positive ImmuneCODE repertoires, a step that removed public or cross-reactive TCRs. Using the MIRA antigens, annotated TCRs were further analysed by specific ORF or by position within an ORF. Breadth was defined as annotated unique rearrangements over total unique productive rearrangements; depth was the summed frequency of those rearrangements. Two-sided Wilcoxon rank-sum tests were applied when comparing TCR breadth between groups. TCRdb re-hosts the immuneACCESS table, in-frame sequences only. Its copies lack some clones; in the studies checked, an unresolved V gene accounts for under half of them, and the cause for the rest is not known. That table gives V, J and clone size, and the DNA gave D and trimming. The table for this sample lists approximately 340,000 clones; about 91% of them were counted only once. The ten top clones hold 3.9% of the sample.

This specimen consisted of peripheral blood, obtained after recovery from COVID-19. This TCR derives from a human donor who had recovered from COVID-19. In this chain, TRBV4-1 is recombined with TRBJ2-5, with TRBD2 matching 10 junction bases. CDR3 protein: CASSQPGLLSGGREETQYF. DNA sequence: TGCGCCAGCAGCCAGCCAGGACTCCTTAGCGGGGGGCGAGAAGAGACCCAGTACTTC.